A selection of T cell receptor beta chains follows, all from one sample in a study of cytotoxic CD8 clonotypes in ibrutinib-treated CLL. Assay: immunoSEQ multiplex PCR; the TCRdb copy retains only in-frame clones and omits some. The repertoire holds 150,000 to 200,000 clones, with 81% as singletons. The sample in question was PBMCs, obtained after 12 months of ibrutinib treatment. The receptors originated from a human donor with chronic lymphocytic leukemia. Both conserved end residues are part of each CDR3. Each record gives: J gene, clone size, V gene, D gene, CDR3 protein, CDR3 DNA. A D gene is named only where the DNA matches it firmly. Clone size, where shown, is once, few, many, or a class for clones that have expanded.

j_gene: TRBJ1-1
abundance: NA
v_gene: TRBV5-1
d_gene: NA
CDR3aa: CASSLAWNTEAFF
CDR3nt: TGCGCCAGCAGCTTGGCTTGGAACACTGAAGCTTTCTTT

j_gene: TRBJ2-5
abundance: once
v_gene: TRBV7-3
d_gene: TRBD1
CDR3aa: CASSPSAGGRETQYF
CDR3nt: TGTGCCAGCAGCCCCTCGGCAGGGGGCAGAGAGACCCAGTACTTC

j_gene: TRBJ2-7
abundance: NA
v_gene: TRBV28
d_gene: TRBD2
CDR3aa: CASSPRLAPHEQYF
CDR3nt: TGTGCCAGCAGTCCGAGACTAGCTCCCCACGAGCAGTACTTC

j_gene: TRBJ1-1
abundance: NA
v_gene: TRBV6-5
d_gene: NA
CDR3aa: CASSYVGPLKAFF
CDR3nt: TGTGCCAGCAGTTACGTGGGACCCCTAAAAGCTTTCTTT

j_gene: TRBJ2-3
abundance: NA
v_gene: TRBV7-2
d_gene: TRBD2
CDR3aa: CASSPGPGGQGWTQYF
CDR3nt: TGTGCCAGCAGCCCAGGACCGGGAGGGCAGGGTTGGACGCAGTATTTT

j_gene: TRBJ2-2
abundance: NA
v_gene: TRBV7-2
d_gene: NA
CDR3aa: CASSLVVDSGELFF
CDR3nt: TGTGCCAGCAGCCTGGTGGTTGATTCCGGGGAGCTGTTTTTT

j_gene: TRBJ2-5
abundance: NA
v_gene: TRBV6-1
d_gene: NA
CDR3aa: CASSEWTQYF
CDR3nt: TGTGCCAGCAGTGAATGGACCCAGTACTTC

j_gene: TRBJ2-7
abundance: NA
v_gene: TRBV19
d_gene: TRBD2
CDR3aa: CASSPPRGSGSYEQYF
CDR3nt: TGTGCCAGTAGTCCTCCGCGGGGGTCCGGCTCCTACGAGCAGTACTTC

j_gene: TRBJ2-2
abundance: NA
v_gene: TRBV7-2
d_gene: TRBD2
CDR3aa: CASRLAGATTGELFF
CDR3nt: TGTGCCAGCCGACTAGCGGGAGCGACCACCGGGGAGCTGTTTTTT

j_gene: TRBJ2-5
abundance: NA
v_gene: TRBV9
d_gene: TRBD2
CDR3aa: CASSVASGGARETQYF
CDR3nt: TGTGCCAGCAGCGTAGCTAGCGGGGGGGCCCGGGAGACCCAGTACTTC

j_gene: TRBJ2-3
abundance: few
v_gene: TRBV28
d_gene: NA
CDR3aa: CASSPAGSTDTQYF
CDR3nt: TGTGCCAGCAGCCCTGCAGGCAGCACAGATACGCAGTATTTT

j_gene: TRBJ2-7
abundance: once
v_gene: TRBV7-2
d_gene: TRBD1
CDR3aa: CASSSGTGLREQYF
CDR3nt: TGTGCCAGCAGTTCCGGGACAGGGCTCCGGGAGCAGTACTTC

j_gene: TRBJ1-1
abundance: NA
v_gene: TRBV4-3
d_gene: NA
CDR3aa: CASSQVMDIGNTEAFF
CDR3nt: TGCGCCAGCAGCCAAGTGATGGACATTGGAAACACTGAAGCTTTCTTT

j_gene: TRBJ1-1
abundance: NA
v_gene: TRBV5-6
d_gene: TRBD1
CDR3aa: CASSNTGGPGSSNTEAFF
CDR3nt: TGTGCCAGCAGTAATACAGGGGGCCCAGGAAGCTCAAACACTGAAGCTTTCTTT

j_gene: TRBJ1-4
abundance: few
v_gene: TRBV4-1
d_gene: NA
CDR3aa: CASSLLGTWEKLFF
CDR3nt: TGCGCCAGCAGCCTCCTCGGGACTTGGGAAAAACTGTTTTTT

j_gene: TRBJ2-3
abundance: few
v_gene: TRBV20-1
d_gene: NA
CDR3aa: CSATVTDTQYF
CDR3nt: TGCAGTGCTACCGTAACAGATACGCAGTATTTT

j_gene: TRBJ1-2
abundance: NA
v_gene: TRBV5-4
d_gene: TRBD1
CDR3aa: CASSFPQGGEGGYTF
CDR3nt: TGTGCCAGCAGCTTCCCACAGGGGGGTGAAGGTGGCTACACCTTC

j_gene: TRBJ1-2
abundance: once
v_gene: TRBV7-2
d_gene: TRBD1
CDR3aa: CASSSGGGYTF
CDR3nt: TGTGCCAGCAGCTCAGGGGGCGGCTACACCTTC

j_gene: TRBJ2-7
abundance: NA
v_gene: TRBV4-2
d_gene: NA
CDR3aa: CASSLGGPLQGSYEQYF
CDR3nt: TGTGCCAGCAGCTTGGGGGGACCATTACAGGGAAGCTACGAGCAGTACTTC

j_gene: TRBJ2-3
abundance: NA
v_gene: TRBV6-5
d_gene: NA
CDR3aa: CASSYSIAASTDTQYF
CDR3nt: TGTGCCAGCAGTTACTCTATAGCGGCAAGCACAGATACGCAGTATTTT

j_gene: TRBJ2-1
abundance: NA
v_gene: TRBV28
d_gene: NA
CDR3aa: CASSFFVGSNEQFF
CDR3nt: TGTGCCAGCAGTTTTTTTGTCGGCAGCAATGAGCAGTTCTTC

j_gene: TRBJ1-2
abundance: NA
v_gene: TRBV7-2
d_gene: NA
CDR3aa: CASSLGQNRDGYTF
CDR3nt: TGTGCCAGCAGCTTAGGACAAAACAGGGATGGCTACACCTTC

j_gene: TRBJ2-7
abundance: NA
v_gene: TRBV7-9
d_gene: NA
CDR3aa: CASSLAPIPYEQYF
CDR3nt: TGTGCCAGCAGCTTAGCCCCCATCCCCTACGAGCAGTACTTC

j_gene: TRBJ2-2
abundance: NA
v_gene: TRBV7-2
d_gene: NA
CDR3aa: CASSLGGASTGELFF
CDR3nt: TGTGCCAGCAGCTTGGGTGGGGCGAGTACCGGGGAGCTGTTTTTT

j_gene: TRBJ2-3
abundance: NA
v_gene: TRBV7-2
d_gene: NA
CDR3aa: CASSLQLSGGDTQYF
CDR3nt: TGTGCCAGCAGCCTCCAGTTAAGCGGTGGGGATACGCAGTATTTT

j_gene: TRBJ1-2
abundance: NA
v_gene: TRBV18
d_gene: NA
CDR3aa: CASSPPGKPYGYTF
CDR3nt: TGTGCCAGCTCACCACCCGGCAAGCCCTATGGCTACACCTTC

j_gene: TRBJ1-1
abundance: once
v_gene: TRBV28
d_gene: NA
CDR3aa: CASRPGFLNTEAFF
CDR3nt: TGTGCCAGCAGACCGGGTTTTCTGAACACTGAAGCTTTCTTT

j_gene: TRBJ1-3
abundance: once
v_gene: TRBV7-9
d_gene: NA
CDR3aa: CASSPRANGDTIYF
CDR3nt: TGTGCCAGCAGCCCCCGGGCTAACGGGGACACCATATATTTT

j_gene: TRBJ2-7
abundance: NA
v_gene: TRBV7-2
d_gene: NA
CDR3aa: CASSQDGHLSYEQYF
CDR3nt: TGCGCCAGCAGCCAAGACGGACACCTCTCCTACGAGCAGTACTTC

j_gene: TRBJ1-6
abundance: many
v_gene: TRBV7-2
d_gene: NA
CDR3aa: CASSSSNNSPLHF
CDR3nt: TGTGCCAGCAGCTCCTCCAATAATTCACCCCTCCACTTT

j_gene: TRBJ1-1
abundance: NA
v_gene: TRBV5-1
d_gene: TRBD1
CDR3aa: CASSLTGGQGNTEAFF
CDR3nt: TGCGCCAGCAGCTTGACCGGGGGACAGGGAAACACTGAAGCTTTCTTT

j_gene: TRBJ2-5
abundance: NA
v_gene: TRBV7-8
d_gene: NA
CDR3aa: CASSPNPAELQETQYF
CDR3nt: TGTGCCAGCAGCCCAAACCCGGCAGAGCTCCAAGAGACCCAGTACTTC

j_gene: TRBJ1-2
abundance: NA
v_gene: TRBV28
d_gene: TRBD1
CDR3aa: CASSPYGTGGAYGYTF
CDR3nt: TGTGCCAGCAGCCCATACGGGACAGGGGGCGCCTATGGCTACACCTTC

j_gene: TRBJ2-3
abundance: NA
v_gene: TRBV7-2
d_gene: NA
CDR3aa: CALALGTDTQYF
CDR3nt: TGTGCTCTGGCCCTGGGCACAGATACGCAGTATTTT

j_gene: TRBJ1-1
abundance: NA
v_gene: TRBV6-5
d_gene: NA
CDR3aa: CASVKAGATEAFF
CDR3nt: TGTGCCAGCGTCAAGGCAGGGGCCACTGAAGCTTTCTTT

j_gene: TRBJ1-1
abundance: NA
v_gene: TRBV5-4
d_gene: NA
CDR3aa: CASSLDSALNTEAFF
CDR3nt: TGTGCCAGCAGCTTGGATTCAGCCTTGAACACTGAAGCTTTCTTT

j_gene: TRBJ1-3
abundance: NA
v_gene: TRBV15
d_gene: TRBD1
CDR3aa: CATSRDRQGAYTIYF
CDR3nt: TGTGCCACCAGCAGAGATAGACAGGGGGCTTACACCATATATTTT